One and the same sample provided the 10 T cell receptor beta chains below, sequenced in a study of graft-versus-host responses after intestinal transplantation. Only in-frame clones appear in the TCRdb table, and some are missing; sequencing was by immunoSEQ multiplex PCR. The sample lists approximately 18,000 clones; 35% to 40% were seen once. Here the sequenced sample was alloreactive CD4+ T cells from a mixed lymphocyte reaction culture, taken before transplantation. Subset noted: CFSE-low proliferating T cells sorted from roughly six-day pre-transplant mixed lymphocyte reaction (GvH or HvG direction). The receptor source for this set is a human patient who was an organ donor for intestinal transplantation.

This clone was recorded a few times. The V gene is TRBV5-1, the J gene TRBJ1-1, with D unclear. Trimming left V 2 bases short and J 1 base short, with 6 bases between. This CDR3 region has 13 residues. Germline V CDR1 and CDR2: SGHRS, YFSETQ. The CDR3: CASSLTANTEAFF. Written as DNA, the CDR3 is TGCGCCAGCAGCTTAACAGCGAACACTGAAGCTTTCTTT.

This clone was picked up one time. This chain uses TRBV5-5 with TRBJ2-1; TRBD1 agrees at 8 bases. Germline loops: CDR1 SGHKS, CDR2 YYEKEE (reference sequence). The CDR3 runs 16 residues. J lost 1 base, V lost 0 bases, and 3 bases had no gene match. CDR3 loop: CASSLGTGRSYNEQFF. CDR3 DNA: TGTGCCAGCAGCTTGGGGACAGGGAGGTCCTACAATGAGCAGTTCTTC.

The rearrangement links TRBV5-1 to TRBJ2-5; 10 nucleotides agree with TRBD2. J was trimmed by 7 bases and V by 3 bases; bases with no gene match: 9. The CDR3 covers 15 residues. Germline values: CDR1 SGHRS, CDR2 YFSETQ. The CDR3 nucleotides read TGCGCCAGCAGCTGGGGGACTAGCGACCTGGGGACCCAGTACTTC. As protein: CASSWGTSDLGTQYF.

This clone was counted between two and nine times. The chain employs TRBV16 and TRBJ1-5, with D unclear. CDR3 length: 14 amino acids. From germline, CDR1 is KGHSY and CDR2 FQNENV. Trimming removed 2 bases at V and 4 bases at J, with 9 bases between. In nucleotides, the CDR3 is TGTGCCAGCAGCCAAGCGGGATTAAATCAGCCCCAGCATTTT. Its translation is CASSQAGLNQPQHF.

The chain employs TRBV9 and TRBJ2-5; D gene unclear. The CDR3 consists of 12 residues. Germline V CDR1 and CDR2: SGDLS, YYNGEE. The V end lost 0 bases, the J end lost 3 bases, and 3 bases lay between the germline ends. The CDR3 spells CASSVAEETQYF. For the CDR3, the DNA is TGTGCCAGCAGCGTAGCTGAAGAGACCCAGTACTTC.

This clone was seen a few times. The chain carries TRBV11-3 and TRBJ1-2, with a tentative D call TRBD1 (5 bases). The CDR3 has 13 amino acids. The germline V and J ends were trimmed by 6 bases and 4 bases, with 12 bases remaining between them. CDR1 is SGHNT and CDR2 is YENEEA in the germline V gene. The CDR3 loop reads CASRATDFYGYTF. CDR3 bases: TGTGCCAGCAGGGCGACAGATTTCTATGGCTACACCTTC. Full variable domain (missing parts from reference TRBV11-3 and TRBJ1-2): EAGVVQSPRYKIIEKKQPVAFWCNPISGHNTLYWYLQNLGQGPELLIRYENEEAVDDSQLPKDRFSAERLKGVDSTLKIQPAELGDSAVYLCASRATDFYGYTFGSGTRLTVV.

This clone appeared a few times. The chain couples TRBV7-2 to TRBJ2-5; D unclear. Germline CDR1 reads SGHTA; CDR2 reads FQGNSA. The CDR3 spans 13 residues. Between the trimmed V and J ends, which lost 3 bases and 4 bases, there was a span of 9 bases. CDR3 DNA: TGTGCCAGCAGCTTCTCCCTACCAGAGACCCAGTACTTC. Its protein is CASSFSLPETQYF.

The chain joins TRBV25-1 to TRBJ2-4; D is possibly TRBD2 (5 bases). This CDR3 is 16 amino acids long. V shed 0 bases and J shed 0 bases, with 9 bases lying between them. Germline-derived CDR1 and CDR2 are MGHDK and SYGVNS. The chain's CDR3 is CASSEYSGLAKNIQYF. CDR3 DNA sequence: TGTGCCAGCAGTGAATACAGCGGACTAGCCAAAAACATTCAGTACTTC.

This chain joins TRBV18 and TRBJ2-3; 13 bases align to TRBD2. The germline V gene encodes CDR1 KGHSH and CDR2 LQKENI. Trimming at V came to 5 bases and at J to 6 bases, leaving 5 bases not matched to a gene. The CDR3 has 15 residues. The DNA for the CDR3 is TGTGCCAGCTCAGCACTAGCGGGAGGGCTGGATACGCAGTATTTT. Its protein product is CASSALAGGLDTQYF.

The gene calls are TRBV6-7 and TRBJ1-5; TRBD1 matches 7 bases. TRBV6-7 is noted as an ORF with a role that remains uncertain. CDR3 length: 14 amino acids. V gave up 2 bases and J gave up 5 bases; unmatched junction bases: 3. The CDR3 loop reads CASSYPTGDQPQHF. In DNA, the CDR3 is TGTGCCAGCAGTTACCCTACAGGGGATCAGCCCCAGCATTTT.